Shown below are 12 T cell receptor beta chains from a single sample sequenced in a study of cytomegalovirus exposure and HLA in healthy donors. The PCR was carried out with 60 Vbeta primers and 13 Jbeta primers. Generated by immunoSEQ multiplex PCR, the TCRdb table keeps only in-frame clones and is missing some. Of more than 100,000 clones listed, 85% to 90% are singletons. Sequencing was carried out using PBMCs. Every receptor here comes from a woman younger than 45 in good health and CMV-seronegative.

This clone has a single count. This chain uses TRBV27 with TRBJ2-7, with 7 nucleotides matching TRBD1. Losses at the gene ends were 0 bases for V and 4 bases for J; bases not matched to a gene: 6. The CDR3 has 15 residues. CDR1 is MNHEY and CDR2 is SMNVEV in the germline V gene (reference sequence). CDR3 amino acids: CASSLSIGGSYEQYF. Here the CDR3 DNA reads TGTGCCAGCAGTTTATCGATAGGGGGCAGTTACGAGCAGTACTTC.

The gene calls are TRBV7-9 and TRBJ2-7; D perhaps matches TRBD2 (6 bases). The length of the CDR3 is 17 residues. With 5 bases removed from V and 0 bases from J, the gap between germline ends came to 20 bases. Looked up from germline, CDR1 is SEHNR and CDR2 is FQNEAQ (reference sequence). CDR3 protein: CASSPESSVLSSYEQYF. The CDR3 nucleotides read TGTGCCAGCAGCCCCGAATCTAGCGTCTTAAGCTCCTACGAGCAGTACTTC.

The CDR3 DNA sequence: TGTGCCAGCACCACCGCCGGGGATAAGCAGTACTTC. Residues: CASTTAGDKQYF. V gene TRBV28 combines with J gene TRBJ2-7; possible D gene TRBD2, 5 bases. Germline V CDR1 and CDR2: MDHEN, SYDVKM. This CDR3 has 12 residues. Trimming stripped 7 bases from V and 8 bases from J, with 15 bases between.

The J gene is TRBJ2-1, the V gene TRBV14; 14 bases map to TRBD2. The V gene's germline CDR1 is SGHDN and CDR2 FVKESK. The CDR3 has 16 residues. V lost 3 bases, J lost 3 bases, and 1 base stayed unmatched. In DNA, the CDR3 is TGTGCCAGCAGCCACGGACTAGCGGGAGGCTACAATGAGCAGTTCTTC. Translated, it gives CASSHGLAGGYNEQFF.

The chain joins TRBV2 to TRBJ1-1; D not certain. Germline V gene sequence: CDR1 SNHLY, CDR2 FYNNEI. V was pared by 7 bases and J by 6 bases, with 9 bases between. This CDR3 region has 11 residues. The CDR3, as DNA: TGTGCCAGCATGGGGAGGGCTGAAGCTTTCTTT. Protein: CASMGRAEAFF.

The CDR3 nucleotides read TGTGCCTGGAGTCTGGGGGGCTCCTATAATTCACCCCTCCACTTT. It is translated as CAWSLGGSYNSPLHF. The chain is built from TRBV30 and TRBJ1-6; tentative D call: TRBD1 (5 bases). Between the trimmed V and J ends, which lost 2 bases and 0 bases, there was a span of 8 bases. CDR3 length: 15 residues. Germline CDR1 reads GTSNPN; CDR2 reads SVGIG (reference sequence).

The CDR3 nucleotides read TGTGCCAGCAGCAAAGACGGGTTAGGCCTAGCGGGAGTTTACGAGCAGTACTTC. Its translation is CASSKDGLGLAGVYEQYF. The chain uses TRBV21-1 and TRBJ2-7; TRBD2 reflects the table's D call only, with no check against the DNA. TRBV21-1 counts as a pseudogene. The CDR3 runs to 18 residues.

The rearrangement uses TRBV2 and TRBJ2-5, with 13 bases matching TRBD2. The V and J ends lost 9 bases and 4 bases, in that order; junction bases with no gene match: 8. Germline CDR1 and CDR2: SNHLY and FYNNEI. The CDR3 runs 15 residues. CDR3 protein: CARSGLAGDRETQYF. CDR3 in DNA: TGTGCCAGAAGCGGACTAGCGGGAGATAGAGAGACCCAGTACTTC.

This chain joins TRBV19 and TRBJ1-5; D unresolved. Deletions cut 5 bases from V and 5 bases from J, with 13 bases between. The CDR3 extends over 14 amino acids. CDR1 and CDR2 (germline): LNHDA, SQIVND (reference sequence). CDR3 DNA: TGTGCCAGTAGTTCAACGGGATTCTATCAGCCCCAGCATTTT. This encodes CASSSTGFYQPQHF.

This chain uses TRBV11-1 with TRBJ2-3; perhaps TRBD2 as D (5 bases). The CDR3 runs to 14 residues. Trimming took off 8 bases at V and 2 bases at J, with 14 bases between the two ends. Germline CDR1 is SGHAT and CDR2 is FQDESV (reference sequence). CDR3 nucleotide sequence: TGTGCCAGCCGCGGCGGAGGAGACACAGATACGCAGTATTTT. This encodes CASRGGGDTDTQYF.

The rearrangement uses TRBV11-2 and TRBJ2-3; 7 nucleotides line up with TRBD2. J lost 7 bases, V lost 1 base, and 11 bases had no gene match. The CDR3 totals 16 residues. CDR1 SGHAT and CDR2 FQNNGV come from the germline V gene. CDR3 in DNA: TGTGCCAGCAGCTTAGGTTCTTGGGACTACAGGTATACGCAGTATTTT. It is translated as CASSLGSWDYRYTQYF.

This rearrangement joins TRBV2 to TRBJ2-2; D is unresolved. Trimming left V 6 bases short and J 6 bases short, with 8 bases between. The CDR3 has 12 amino acids. Germline lookup yields CDR1 SNHLY and CDR2 FYNNEI. The CDR3: CASRRESGELFF. CDR3 nucleotide sequence: TGTGCCAGCAGGAGAGAGTCCGGGGAGCTGTTTTTT.